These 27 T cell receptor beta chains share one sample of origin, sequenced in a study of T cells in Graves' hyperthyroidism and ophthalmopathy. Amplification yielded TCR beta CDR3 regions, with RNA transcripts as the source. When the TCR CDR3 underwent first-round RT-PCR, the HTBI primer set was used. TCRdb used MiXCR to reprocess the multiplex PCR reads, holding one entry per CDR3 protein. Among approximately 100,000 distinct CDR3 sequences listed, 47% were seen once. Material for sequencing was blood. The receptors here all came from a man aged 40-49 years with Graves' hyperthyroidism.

The CDR3 nucleotides are TGTGCCAGCAGCTTAGTGGGGACAGGGGGCATGTACGAGCAGTACTTC. This translates into CASSLVGTGGMYEQYF. This chain uses TRBV11-2 with TRBJ2-7, with 12 bases that match TRBD1. V gave up 1 base and J gave up 4 bases; unmatched junction bases: 5. CDR3 length equals 16 residues. Looked up from germline, CDR1 is SGHAT and CDR2 is FQNNGV.

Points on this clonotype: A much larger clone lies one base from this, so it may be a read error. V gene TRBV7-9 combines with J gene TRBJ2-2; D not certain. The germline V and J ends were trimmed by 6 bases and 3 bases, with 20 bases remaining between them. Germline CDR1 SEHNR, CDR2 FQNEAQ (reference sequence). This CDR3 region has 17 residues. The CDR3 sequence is CASSLFAQMTDTGELFF. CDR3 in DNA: TGTGCCAGCAGTCTATTCGCACAGATGACGGACACCGGGGAGCTGTTTTTT.

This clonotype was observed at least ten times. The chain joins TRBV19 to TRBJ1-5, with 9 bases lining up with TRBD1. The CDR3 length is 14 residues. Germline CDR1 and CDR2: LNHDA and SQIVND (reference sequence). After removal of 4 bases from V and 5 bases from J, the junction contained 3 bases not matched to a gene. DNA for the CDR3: TGTGCCAGTAGTAACGGACAGGGGCATCAGCCCCAGCATTTT. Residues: CASSNGQGHQPQHF.

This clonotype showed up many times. This CDR3 is CAISVSPRTGGAGELFF. The CDR3 coding sequence is TGTGCCATCAGTGTTTCTCCTCGGACAGGGGGGGCCGGGGAGCTGTTTTTT. The V call is TRBV10-3, the J call TRBJ2-2, with 10 bases that match TRBD1. The CDR3 totals 17 residues. In germline, CDR1 is ENHRY, CDR2 SYGVKD. V shed 4 bases and J 6 bases; nucleotides not matched to a gene: 11.

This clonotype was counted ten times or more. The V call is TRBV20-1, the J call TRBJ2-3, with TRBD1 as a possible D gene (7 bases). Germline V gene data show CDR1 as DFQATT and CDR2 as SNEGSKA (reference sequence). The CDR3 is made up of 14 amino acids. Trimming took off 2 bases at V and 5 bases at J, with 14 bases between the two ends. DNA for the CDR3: TGCAGTGCTAGACGGCAGGGGGAGGTAGATACGCAGTATTTT. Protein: CSARRQGEVDTQYF.

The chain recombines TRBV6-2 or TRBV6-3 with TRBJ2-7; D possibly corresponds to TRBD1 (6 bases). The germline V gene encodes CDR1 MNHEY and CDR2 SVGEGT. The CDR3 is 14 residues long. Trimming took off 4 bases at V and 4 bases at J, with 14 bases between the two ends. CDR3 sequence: CASSSRGRGYEQYF. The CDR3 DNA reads TGTGCCAGCAGTTCCAGGGGAAGGGGGTACGAGCAGTACTTC.

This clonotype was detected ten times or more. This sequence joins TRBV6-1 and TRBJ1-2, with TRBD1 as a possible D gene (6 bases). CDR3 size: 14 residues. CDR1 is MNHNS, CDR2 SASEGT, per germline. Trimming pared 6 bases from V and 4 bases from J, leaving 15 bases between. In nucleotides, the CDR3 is TGTGCCAGCAGCGCCCGACAGGAAAGCTATGGCTACACCTTC. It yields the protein CASSARQESYGYTF.

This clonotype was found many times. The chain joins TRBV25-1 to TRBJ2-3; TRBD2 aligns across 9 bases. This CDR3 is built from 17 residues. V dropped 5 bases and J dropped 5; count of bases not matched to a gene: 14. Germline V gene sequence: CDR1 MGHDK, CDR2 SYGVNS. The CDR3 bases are TGTGCCAGCAGTCGCGGAGGGGCTAGCGGGGAGTTAGATACGCAGTATTTT. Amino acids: CASSRGGASGELDTQYF.

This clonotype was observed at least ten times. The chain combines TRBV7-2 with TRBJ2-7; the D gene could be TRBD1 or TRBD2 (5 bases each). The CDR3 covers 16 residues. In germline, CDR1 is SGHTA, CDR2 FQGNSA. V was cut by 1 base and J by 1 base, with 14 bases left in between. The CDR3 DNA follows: TGTGCCAGCAGCTTAGGGGGCTTAGGGAGATCCTACGAGCAGTACTTC. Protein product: CASSLGGLGRSYEQYF.

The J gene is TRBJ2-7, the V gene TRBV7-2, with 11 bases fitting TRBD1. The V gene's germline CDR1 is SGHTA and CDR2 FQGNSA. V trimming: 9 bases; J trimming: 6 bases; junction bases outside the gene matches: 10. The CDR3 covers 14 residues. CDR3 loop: CASSPGTGGSEQYF. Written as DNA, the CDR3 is TGTGCCAGTAGTCCCGGGACAGGGGGATCCGAGCAGTACTTC.

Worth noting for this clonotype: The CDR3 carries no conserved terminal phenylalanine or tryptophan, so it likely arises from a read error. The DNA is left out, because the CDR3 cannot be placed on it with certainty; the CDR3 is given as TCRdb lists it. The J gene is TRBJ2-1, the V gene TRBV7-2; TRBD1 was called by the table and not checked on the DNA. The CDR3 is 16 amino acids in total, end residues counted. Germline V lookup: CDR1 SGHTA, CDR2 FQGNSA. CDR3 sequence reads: CASSFGPTGGGNERFV.

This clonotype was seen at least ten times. CDR3 loop: CASSGLAGGLGRGQFF. CDR3 DNA sequence: TGTGCCAGCAGCGGACTAGCGGGGGGGTTGGGGCGCGGGCAGTTCTTC. The V gene is TRBV11-1, the J gene TRBJ2-1; 15 bases agree with TRBD2. The CDR3 covers 16 residues. V dropped 5 bases and J dropped 12; count of bases not matched to a gene: 11. CDR1 and CDR2 from the germline V gene are SGHAT and FQDESV (reference sequence).

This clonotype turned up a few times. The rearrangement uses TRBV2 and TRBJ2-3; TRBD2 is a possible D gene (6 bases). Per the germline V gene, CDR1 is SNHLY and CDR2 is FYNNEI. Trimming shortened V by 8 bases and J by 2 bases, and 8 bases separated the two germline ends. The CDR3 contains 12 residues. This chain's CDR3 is CASGRLTDTQYF. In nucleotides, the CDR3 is TGTGCCAGCGGGAGGCTCACAGATACGCAGTATTTT. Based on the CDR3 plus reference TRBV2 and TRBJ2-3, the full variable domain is EPEVTQTPSHQVTQMGQEVILRCVPISNHLYFYWYRQILGQKVEFLVSFYNNEISEKSEIFDDQFSVERPDGSNFTLKIRSTKLEDSAMYFCASGRLTDTQYFGPGTRLTVL.

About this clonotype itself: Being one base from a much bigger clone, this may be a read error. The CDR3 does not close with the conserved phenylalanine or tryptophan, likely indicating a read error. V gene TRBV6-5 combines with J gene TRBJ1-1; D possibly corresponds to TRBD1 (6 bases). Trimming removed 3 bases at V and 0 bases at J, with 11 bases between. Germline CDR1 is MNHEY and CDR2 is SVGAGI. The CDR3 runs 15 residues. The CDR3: CASSYSTGLNTEAFL. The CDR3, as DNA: TGTGCCAGCAGTTATTCTACAGGGTTGAACACTGAAGCTTTCTTG.

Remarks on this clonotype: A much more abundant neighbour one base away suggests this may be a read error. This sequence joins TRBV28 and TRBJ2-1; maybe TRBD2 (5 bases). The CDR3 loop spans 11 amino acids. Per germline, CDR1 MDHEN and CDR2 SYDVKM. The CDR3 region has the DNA TGTGCCAGAAGTTTGTCTGGGAGACAGTTCTTC. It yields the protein CARSLSGRQFF. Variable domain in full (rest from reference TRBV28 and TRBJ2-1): DVKVTQSSRYLVKRTGEKVFLECVQDMDHENMFWYRQDPGLGLRLIYFSYDVKMKEKGDIPEGYSVSREKKERFSLILESASTNQTSMYLCARSLSGRQFFGPGTRLTVL.

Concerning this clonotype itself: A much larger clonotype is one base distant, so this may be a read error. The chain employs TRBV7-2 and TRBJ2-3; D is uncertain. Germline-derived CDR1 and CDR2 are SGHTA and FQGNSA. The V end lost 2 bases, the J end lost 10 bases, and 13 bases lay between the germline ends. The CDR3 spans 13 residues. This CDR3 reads CASSLRRSDAQYF. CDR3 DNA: TGTGCCAGCAGCTTACGGCGGTCGGATGCGCAGTATTTT.

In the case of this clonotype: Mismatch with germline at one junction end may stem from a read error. The CDR3 nucleotides are TGTGCCGCCAGTGAAGCAGGGGGTTGGAATCAGCCCCAGCACTTT. Its translation is CAASEAGGWNQPQHF. The chain has TRBV24-1 and TRBJ1-5; TRBD1 matches 7 bases. Germline V gene data show CDR1 as KGHDR and CDR2 as SFDVKD. The CDR3 runs to 15 residues.

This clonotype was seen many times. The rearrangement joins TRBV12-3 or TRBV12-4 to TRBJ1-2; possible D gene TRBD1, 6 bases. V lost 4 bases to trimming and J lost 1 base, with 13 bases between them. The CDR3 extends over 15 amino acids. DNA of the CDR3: TGTGCCAGCAGTTCAAACAGGGCACTTAACTATGGCTACACCTTC. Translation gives CASSSNRALNYGYTF.

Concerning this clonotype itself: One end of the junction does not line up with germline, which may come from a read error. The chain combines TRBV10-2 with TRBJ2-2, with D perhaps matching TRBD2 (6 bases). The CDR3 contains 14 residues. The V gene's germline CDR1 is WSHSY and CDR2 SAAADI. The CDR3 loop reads CDSRTIGATGELFF. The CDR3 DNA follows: TGCGACAGCCGGACTATCGGAGCCACCGGGGAGCTGTTTTTT.

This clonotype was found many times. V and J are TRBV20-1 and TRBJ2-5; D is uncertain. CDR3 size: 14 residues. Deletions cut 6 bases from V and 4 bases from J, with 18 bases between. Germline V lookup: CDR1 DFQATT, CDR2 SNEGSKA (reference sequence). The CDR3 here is CSAGDTGSGETQYF. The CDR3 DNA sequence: TGCAGTGCCGGCGATACCGGGTCTGGAGAGACCCAGTACTTC.

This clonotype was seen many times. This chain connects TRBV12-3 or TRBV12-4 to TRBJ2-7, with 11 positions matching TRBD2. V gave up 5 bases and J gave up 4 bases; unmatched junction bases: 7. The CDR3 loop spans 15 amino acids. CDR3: CASSLMTSGKYEQYF. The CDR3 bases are TGTGCCAGCAGTCTAATGACTAGCGGGAAATACGAGCAGTACTTC.

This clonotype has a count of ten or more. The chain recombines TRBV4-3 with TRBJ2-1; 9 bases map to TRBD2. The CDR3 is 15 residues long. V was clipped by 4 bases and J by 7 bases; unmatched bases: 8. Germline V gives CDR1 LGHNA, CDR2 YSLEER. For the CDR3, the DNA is TGCGCCAGCAGCCGAAGACTAGCGGAGGGTAATGAGCAGTTCTTC. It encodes CASSRRLAEGNEQFF.

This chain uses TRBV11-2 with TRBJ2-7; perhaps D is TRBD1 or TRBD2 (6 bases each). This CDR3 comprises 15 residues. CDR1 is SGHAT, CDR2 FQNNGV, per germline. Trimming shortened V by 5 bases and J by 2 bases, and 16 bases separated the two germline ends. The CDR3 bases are TGTGCCAGCAGCCAGGGGAGGCGGAGAGCCTACGAGCAGTACTTC. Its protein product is CASSQGRRRAYEQYF. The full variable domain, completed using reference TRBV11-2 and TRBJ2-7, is EAGVAQSPRYKIIEKRQSVAFWCNPISGHATLYWYQQILGQGPKLLIQFQNNGVVDDSQLPKDRFSAERLKGVDSTLKIQPAKLEDSAVYLCASSQGRRRAYEQYFGPGTRLTVT.

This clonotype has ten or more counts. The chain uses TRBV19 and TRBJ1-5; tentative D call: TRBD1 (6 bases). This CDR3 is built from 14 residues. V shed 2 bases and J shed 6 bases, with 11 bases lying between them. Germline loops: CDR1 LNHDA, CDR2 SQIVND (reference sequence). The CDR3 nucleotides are TGTGCCAGTAGTATAAAACAGGGCCCTCAGCCCCAGCATTTT. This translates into CASSIKQGPQPQHF.

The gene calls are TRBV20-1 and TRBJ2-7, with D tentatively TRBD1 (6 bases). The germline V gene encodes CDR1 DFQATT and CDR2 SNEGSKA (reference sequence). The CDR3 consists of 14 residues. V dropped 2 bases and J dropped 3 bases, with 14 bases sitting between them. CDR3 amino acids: CSARSSQTGYEQYF. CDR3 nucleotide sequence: TGCAGTGCTAGATCCTCCCAGACAGGCTACGAGCAGTACTTC.

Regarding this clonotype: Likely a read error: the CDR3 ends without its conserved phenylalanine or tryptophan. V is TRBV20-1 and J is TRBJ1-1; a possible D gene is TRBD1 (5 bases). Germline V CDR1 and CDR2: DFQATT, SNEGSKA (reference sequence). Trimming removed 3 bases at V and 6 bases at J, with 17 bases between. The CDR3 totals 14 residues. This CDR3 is CSARDSGGIPEAFV. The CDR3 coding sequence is TGCAGTGCTAGGGACTCCGGGGGAATCCCTGAAGCTTTCGTT.

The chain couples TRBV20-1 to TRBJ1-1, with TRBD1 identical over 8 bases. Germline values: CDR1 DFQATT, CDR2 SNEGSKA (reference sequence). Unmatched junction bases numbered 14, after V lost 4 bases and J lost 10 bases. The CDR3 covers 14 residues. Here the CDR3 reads CSAKRGTGNRGAFF. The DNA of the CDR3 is TGCAGTGCTAAGAGGGGGACAGGAAACCGGGGAGCTTTCTTT.